This T cell receptor beta chain comes out of a study of cytomegalovirus exposure and HLA in healthy donors. Study results and limitations: Under in vitro conditions, three CMV-associated chains were confirmed as specific for CMV antigens. Being productive about 87% or about 30% of the time was typical of most TCR beta V segments in an earlier analysis. Trimming of TCR beta V- and J-genes showed a link, identified in a later analysis, to a missense DCLRE1C variant.

About this clone: What it binds is not known.

CDR1 and CDR2 from the germline V gene are LGHNA and YNFKEQ. There are 20 residues in the CDR3. The V gene end was trimmed by 2 bases and the J gene end by 3 bases; junction bases not matched to a gene: 20. Primers: 60 Vbeta forward and 13 Jbeta reverse. Measured with immunoSEQ multiplex PCR; TCRdb has only the in-frame clones, and not every one. The data contain about 180,000 clones, around 82% of them seen just once; the ten biggest clones take up under 15%. The sequence was obtained from a woman in her forties or fifties in good health and CMV-seropositive. The rearrangement uses TRBV4-2 and TRBJ2-5; 8 positions agree with TRBD1. Material for sequencing was PBMCs. The chain's CDR3 is CASSQNSWAGGSLREETQYF. Written as DNA, the CDR3 is TGTGCCAGCAGCCAAAATTCGTGGGCAGGGGGCTCGCTTAGGGAAGAGACCCAGTACTTC.